This T cell receptor (beta chain) comes out of a study of blood T cell repertoires in COVID-19. About the study: Both acute and convalescent COVID-19 samples were obtained from the United States, Italy and Spain.

The assay was immunoSEQ multiplex PCR, and TCRdb's table has in-frame clones only and misses some. The sample includes roughly 130,000 clones, 80% to 90% of them seen just once. CDR3 length: 16 residues. Trimming took 5 bases from V and 2 from J; bases not matched to a gene: 7. CDR1 and CDR2 (germline): LGHDT, YNNKEL (reference sequence). The sample comprised peripheral blood. The TCR sequence derives from a middle-aged man with acute or convalescent COVID-19. The gene calls are TRBV3-1 (or the pseudogene TRBV3-2) and TRBJ2-1; 9 nucleotides align to TRBD2. The CDR3 sequence is CASSGLAGDPYNEQFF. The CDR3, as DNA: TGTGCCAGCAGCGGATTAGCGGGGGACCCCTACAATGAGCAGTTCTTC.